This T cell receptor (beta chain) emerged from a study of CD8+ T cells in alopecia areata. Reverse transcribed after extraction, RNA yielded cDNA as the sequencing template. Data came from immunoSEQ multiplex PCR; TCRdb stores just in-frame clones and leaves some out. There are around 120,000 clones in the sample; roughly 55% occur only once, and more than 5% lies in the top ten. Study-level results: On tofacitinib, scalp clonality and expanded CD8+ clones among top 100 fell significantly. Researchers reported that TCR sharing among patients proved less clear than in mice, possibly HLA-linked. It was lesional scalp, especially alopecia totalis/universalis, that showed higher clonality than normal scalp.

On this clone: Its target is not known.

Regarding treatment: oral pan-JAK inhibitor, 5-10 mg twice daily. Sequencing was performed on CD4+ T cells sorted from blood, taken at week 4, from a patient treated with tofacitinib. This TCR was recovered from a human donor with alopecia areata.

CDR3 region: CATSRVGTSEAFF. The DNA for the CDR3 is TGTGCCACCAGCAGAGTCGGGACGAGTGAAGCTTTCTTT. The chain is built from TRBV15 and TRBJ1-1; possibly TRBD1 for D (5 bases). CDR1 and CDR2 (germline): LNHNV, YYDKDF (reference sequence). The CDR3 covers 13 residues. V shed 1 base and J shed 7 bases, with 10 bases lying between them.